These 28 T cell receptor beta chains were sequenced from one sample in a study of Ad26.COV2.S vaccination and SARS-CoV-2 variants (dated by TCRdb to the early 2020s). Libraries came from the immunoSEQ multiplex PCR assay. TCRdb re-hosts the immuneACCESS table, in-frame sequences only. Its copies lack some clones; in the studies checked, an unresolved V gene accounts for under half of them, and the cause for the rest is not known. Counted in this sample were 350,000 to 400,000 clones; 70% to 90% of them appeared once. The ten most abundant clones make up 1.9% of the sample. The sample's treatment or condition, from its label and the paper: roughly 18 received Ad26.COV2.S at low or high dose, single or two shots; about 5 received placebo; per-sample allocation not given. For vaccine and placebo recipients, repertoires were sequenced using samples collected on day 63 after the first injection. Specimen: peripheral blood, collected in a trial of Ad26.COV2.S vaccine versus placebo. These receptors were obtained from a person between 18 and 65 years old who received the Ad26.COV2.S COVID-19 vaccine or a placebo.

The J gene is TRBJ2-5, the V gene TRBV18; D is undetermined. The length of the CDR3 is 15 residues. V dropped 3 bases and J dropped 1 base, with 12 bases sitting between them. From germline, CDR1 is KGHSH and CDR2 LQKENI. The CDR3 region is CASSPELGTQETQYF. CDR3 in DNA: TGTGCCAGCTCACCCGAATTAGGCACCCAAGAGACCCAGTACTTC.

About this clone: This sample also contains other DNA sequences that code for the same CDR3. The chain employs TRBV6-1 and TRBJ2-7; D unresolved. CDR3 length equals 11 residues. Germline values: CDR1 MNHNS, CDR2 SASEGT. V dropped 1 base and J dropped 7 bases, with 5 bases sitting between them. CDR3 nucleotides: TGTGCCAGCAGTGAAGGGCCGGAGCAGTACTTC. It is translated as CASSEGPEQYF.

V is TRBV4-2 and J is TRBJ2-7; TRBD2 aligns across 7 bases. Germline-derived CDR1 and CDR2 are LGHNA and YNFKEQ. This CDR3 is built from 15 residues. J gave up 2 bases and V 1 base, and 5 bases lay outside the gene matches. The CDR3 sequence: CASSQALAEAYEQYF. Here the CDR3 DNA reads TGTGCCAGCAGCCAAGCGCTAGCGGAAGCCTACGAGCAGTACTTC.

The chain recombines TRBV7-9 with TRBJ1-1; D is undetermined. The germline V gene encodes CDR1 SEHNR and CDR2 FQNEAQ (reference sequence). The V gene lost 6 bases and the J gene lost 6 bases, with 8 bases spanning the gap. CDR3 length equals 11 residues. The CDR3 DNA follows: TGTGCCAGCAGTCCAGTACCTGAAGCTTTCTTT. Its translation: CASSPVPEAFF.

The sample holds one count of this clone. CDR3 region: CASSAPGQGKGNEKLFF. CDR3 DNA sequence: TGTGCCAGCAGTGCCCCCGGACAGGGGAAGGGTAATGAAAAACTGTTTTTT. V and J are TRBV6-1 and TRBJ1-4; 9 nucleotides agree with TRBD1. With V trimmed by 4 bases and J by 4 bases, 10 bases remained unmatched. Germline CDR1 and CDR2: MNHNS and SASEGT. The CDR3 runs to 17 residues.

Only one count was recorded for this clone. The chain employs TRBV7-9 and TRBJ2-7; D is possibly TRBD1 or TRBD2 (5 bases each). The germline V gene has CDR1 SEHNR and CDR2 FQNEAQ (reference sequence). Deletions cut 1 base from V and 4 bases from J, with 11 bases between. This CDR3 contains 14 residues. In DNA form, the CDR3 reads TGTGCCAGCAGCTTAGGGGGGTTAAGATACGAGCAGTACTTC. The encoded protein is CASSLGGLRYEQYF.

This clone appeared a single time. V is TRBV5-1 and J is TRBJ2-2; 7 bases are shared with TRBD1. The V segment lost 4 bases and the J segment 2 bases; nucleotides outside the gene matches: 8. Germline-derived CDR1 and CDR2 are SGHRS and YFSETQ. The CDR3 runs to 16 residues. The CDR3 loop reads CASSRTTGPNTGELFF. Here the CDR3 DNA reads TGCGCCAGCAGCAGGACGACAGGGCCCAACACCGGGGAGCTGTTTTTT.

The chain has TRBV6-5 and TRBJ2-5; tentatively, D is TRBD2 (5 bases). The V end lost 0 bases, the J end lost 4 bases, and 9 bases lay between the germline ends. The CDR3 extends over 14 amino acids. Looked up from germline, CDR1 is MNHEY and CDR2 is SVGAGI. CDR3 sequence: CASSYSGVGETQYF. The CDR3 bases are TGTGCCAGCAGTTACTCCGGGGTGGGAGAGACCCAGTACTTC.

About this clone itself: A read error may produce the germline difference seen at one junction end. The chain is built from TRBV7-3 and TRBJ2-5, with 8 nucleotides matching TRBD2. Germline CDR1 and CDR2: SGHTA and FQGTGA. This CDR3 contains 16 residues. CDR3 bases: TGTGCCAGCCCCCAGACAGCGGGAGATAAAATAGAGATCCAGTACTTC. Its translation: CASPQTAGDKIEIQYF.

This chain connects TRBV10-3 to TRBJ2-3, with a weak D call TRBD2 (6 bases). Germline V gives CDR1 ENHRY, CDR2 SYGVKD. Trimming took 0 bases from V and 5 from J, leaving 15 bases between them. The CDR3 sequence is 16 residues long. CDR3 sequence: CAISESEGGAGDTQYF. In DNA, the CDR3 is TGTGCCATCAGTGAGTCGGAGGGAGGAGCGGGAGATACGCAGTATTTT.

This chain connects TRBV18 to TRBJ2-1; D remains ambiguous. The CDR3 spans 15 residues. Germline loops: CDR1 KGHSH, CDR2 LQKENI. With 0 bases removed from V and 3 bases from J, the gap between germline ends came to 9 bases. Here the CDR3 DNA reads TGTGCCAGCTCACCACCGGGCCCGTACTACAATGAGCAGTTCTTC. Encoded protein: CASSPPGPYYNEQFF.

This rearrangement joins TRBV5-5 to TRBJ1-1; the D is unclear. Deletions cut 2 bases from V and 1 base from J, with 15 bases between. This CDR3 region has 16 residues. CDR1 and CDR2 from the germline V gene are SGHKS and YYEKEE (reference sequence). Here the CDR3 DNA reads TGTGCCAGCAGCTTTGCCCCGCTGATAAAGAACACTGAAGCTTTCTTT. As protein: CASSFAPLIKNTEAFF.

The V call is TRBV29-1, the J call TRBJ2-1, with 9 bases lining up with TRBD2. CDR1 SQVTM and CDR2 ANQGSEA come from the germline V gene. The CDR3 length is 14 residues. V shed 3 bases and J 4 bases; nucleotides not matched to a gene: 4. The CDR3 DNA is TGCAGCGTTGATATAGCGGGAGTTTACAATGAGCAGTTCTTC. It specifies CSVDIAGVYNEQFF.

V usage is TRBV11-3 and J usage is TRBJ2-3; D is uncertain. V was pared by 2 bases and J by 6 bases, with 9 bases between. From germline, CDR1 is SGHNT and CDR2 YENEEA. CDR3 length: 13 residues. CDR3 sequence reads: CASSLTFRDTQYF. CDR3 DNA sequence: TGTGCCAGCAGCTTAACCTTTCGGGATACGCAGTATTTT.

V usage is TRBV10-3 and J usage is TRBJ2-3; 8 bases match TRBD2. The length of the CDR3 is 18 residues. Per the germline V gene, CDR1 is ENHRY and CDR2 is SYGVKD. Trimming removed 6 bases from V and 0 bases from J; junction bases left unmatched: 14. The CDR3 nucleotides read TGTGCCATCAGCCCTAGCAGCGGGAGTGCCCCTAGCACAGATACGCAGTATTTT. It codes for CAISPSSGSAPSTDTQYF.

This clone came up a few times. The chain recombines TRBV5-4 with TRBJ1-4, with 10 bases matching TRBD1. The CDR3 runs to 16 residues. Trimming cost V 3 bases and J 6 bases; bases outside gene matches: 8. Germline values: CDR1 SGHNT, CDR2 YYREEE (reference sequence). The CDR3 region is CASSSERQGAYEKLFF. The DNA for the CDR3 is TGTGCCAGCAGCTCAGAAAGACAGGGGGCTTATGAAAAACTGTTTTTT.

The J gene is TRBJ2-7, the V gene TRBV11-3; D is perhaps TRBD1 (6 bases). CDR3 size: 13 residues. CDR1 SGHNT and CDR2 YENEEA come from the germline V gene. Trimming shortened V by 2 bases and J by 3 bases, and 8 bases separated the two germline ends. CDR3 residues: CASSLNRVYEQYF. The CDR3 DNA reads as TGTGCCAGCAGCTTAAACAGGGTCTACGAGCAGTACTTC. Looking up the rest from reference TRBV11-3 and TRBJ2-7 gives the full variable domain: EAGVVQSPRYKIIEKKQPVAFWCNPISGHNTLYWYLQNLGQGPELLIRYENEEAVDDSQLPKDRFSAERLKGVDSTLKIQPAELGDSAVYLCASSLNRVYEQYFGPGTRLTVT.

This sequence joins TRBV5-1 and TRBJ2-5, with a weak D call TRBD2 (6 bases). The CDR3 extends over 15 amino acids. Trimming stripped 0 bases from V and 5 bases from J, with 14 bases between. CDR1 and CDR2 from the germline V gene are SGHRS and YFSETQ. CDR3 in amino acids: CASSLVGLTGETQYF. The CDR3 DNA reads as TGCGCCAGCAGCTTGGTGGGACTTACGGGTGAGACCCAGTACTTC.

This chain links TRBV4-2 with TRBJ1-2, with D possibly being TRBD1 (5 bases). Germline loops: CDR1 LGHNA, CDR2 YNFKEQ. Trimming removed 0 bases at V and 6 bases at J, with 17 bases between. CDR3 length: 16 amino acids. Written as DNA, the CDR3 is TGTGCCAGCAGCCAAGATGGAACGGGGGTTCTAGATGGCTACACCTTC. As protein: CASSQDGTGVLDGYTF.

The V gene is TRBV7-9, the J gene TRBJ2-2, with TRBD1 matching over 8 bases. The CDR3 has 15 amino acids. Trimming at V came to 7 bases and at J to 4 bases, leaving 8 bases not matched to a gene. Germline V gene data show CDR1 as SEHNR and CDR2 as FQNEAQ (reference sequence). The CDR3 spells CASTSQGALTGELFF. The CDR3 region has the DNA TGTGCCAGCACCTCCCAGGGGGCCCTCACCGGGGAGCTGTTTTTT.

This clone was seen only once. The chain has TRBV7-3 and TRBJ2-3; D is ambiguous. The germline V gene has CDR1 SGHTA and CDR2 FQGTGA. The V end was cut by 3 bases, the J end by 6 bases, with 10 bases between. The CDR3 spans 13 residues. CDR3 coding DNA: TGTGCCAGCAGCTTGGGCCGTCGGGATACGCAGTATTTT. Its translation is CASSLGRRDTQYF.

The rearrangement links TRBV18 to TRBJ1-5, with D uncertain. The germline V and J ends were trimmed by 2 bases and 7 bases, with 15 bases remaining between them. CDR1 and CDR2 (germline): KGHSH, LQKENI. This CDR3 spans 15 amino acids. The CDR3 spells CASSPATSRNQPQHF. CDR3 nucleotide sequence: TGTGCCAGCTCACCAGCCACGAGTCGTAACCAGCCCCAGCATTTT.

This clone occurred once. CDR3: CASSYGGNGNTGELFF. DNA for the CDR3: TGTGCCAGCAGTTACGGCGGGAACGGTAACACCGGGGAGCTGTTTTTT. The J gene is TRBJ2-2, the V gene TRBV6-5; TRBD2 is a possible D gene (6 bases). The CDR3 contains 16 residues. Germline V gives CDR1 MNHEY, CDR2 SVGAGI. The V end lost 2 bases, the J end lost 2 bases, and 12 bases lay between the germline ends.

The chain is built from TRBV20-1 and TRBJ2-1, with 8 positions matching TRBD2. This CDR3 contains 12 residues. CDR1 is DFQATT, CDR2 SNEGSKA, per germline (reference sequence). The trim removed 3 bases at V and 9 bases at J, leaving 4 bases unmatched. This CDR3 reads CSASLLAVEQFF. CDR3 sequence (DNA): TGCAGTGCTAGTTTACTAGCGGTTGAGCAGTTCTTC.

The V and J genes are TRBV18 and TRBJ1-1; D is possibly TRBD1 (6 bases). The V end was cut by 1 base, the J end by 10 bases, with 19 bases between. This CDR3 is built from 15 residues. Germline CDR1 reads KGHSH; CDR2 reads LQKENI. In DNA, the CDR3 is TGTGCCAGCTCACCACTAGAGGCTACCGGGACATCAGCTTTCTTT. Protein product: CASSPLEATGTSAFF.

V and J are TRBV11-3 and TRBJ2-7; D is undetermined. The CDR3 is 12 amino acids. Trimming stripped 5 bases from V and 1 base from J, with 6 bases between. CDR1 SGHNT and CDR2 YENEEA come from the germline V gene. The CDR3 DNA follows: TGTGCCAGCAGCCTACCTTCCTACGAGCAGTACTTC. Translated, it gives CASSLPSYEQYF.

This sequence joins TRBV6-6 and TRBJ2-3; TRBD2 agrees at 9 bases. This CDR3 is built from 14 residues. The ends lost 8 bases at V and 1 base at J; junction bases unmatched: 4. The germline V gene has CDR1 MNHNY and CDR2 SVGAGI (reference sequence). Here the CDR3 DNA reads TGTGCCAGCGGGATAGCGGGAGGCACAGATACGCAGTATTTT. This codes for CASGIAGGTDTQYF.

This CDR3 is CASGLGLGGATDTQYF. The CDR3 nucleotides are TGTGCTAGTGGTTTGGGACTAGGGGGGGCCACAGATACGCAGTATTTT. The chain recombines TRBV12-5 with TRBJ2-3; weak D call: TRBD2 (7 bases). The CDR3 is 16 residues long. V was trimmed by 1 base and J by 2 bases, leaving 13 bases between them. Germline V gene data show CDR1 as LGHNT and CDR2 as FRNRAP.